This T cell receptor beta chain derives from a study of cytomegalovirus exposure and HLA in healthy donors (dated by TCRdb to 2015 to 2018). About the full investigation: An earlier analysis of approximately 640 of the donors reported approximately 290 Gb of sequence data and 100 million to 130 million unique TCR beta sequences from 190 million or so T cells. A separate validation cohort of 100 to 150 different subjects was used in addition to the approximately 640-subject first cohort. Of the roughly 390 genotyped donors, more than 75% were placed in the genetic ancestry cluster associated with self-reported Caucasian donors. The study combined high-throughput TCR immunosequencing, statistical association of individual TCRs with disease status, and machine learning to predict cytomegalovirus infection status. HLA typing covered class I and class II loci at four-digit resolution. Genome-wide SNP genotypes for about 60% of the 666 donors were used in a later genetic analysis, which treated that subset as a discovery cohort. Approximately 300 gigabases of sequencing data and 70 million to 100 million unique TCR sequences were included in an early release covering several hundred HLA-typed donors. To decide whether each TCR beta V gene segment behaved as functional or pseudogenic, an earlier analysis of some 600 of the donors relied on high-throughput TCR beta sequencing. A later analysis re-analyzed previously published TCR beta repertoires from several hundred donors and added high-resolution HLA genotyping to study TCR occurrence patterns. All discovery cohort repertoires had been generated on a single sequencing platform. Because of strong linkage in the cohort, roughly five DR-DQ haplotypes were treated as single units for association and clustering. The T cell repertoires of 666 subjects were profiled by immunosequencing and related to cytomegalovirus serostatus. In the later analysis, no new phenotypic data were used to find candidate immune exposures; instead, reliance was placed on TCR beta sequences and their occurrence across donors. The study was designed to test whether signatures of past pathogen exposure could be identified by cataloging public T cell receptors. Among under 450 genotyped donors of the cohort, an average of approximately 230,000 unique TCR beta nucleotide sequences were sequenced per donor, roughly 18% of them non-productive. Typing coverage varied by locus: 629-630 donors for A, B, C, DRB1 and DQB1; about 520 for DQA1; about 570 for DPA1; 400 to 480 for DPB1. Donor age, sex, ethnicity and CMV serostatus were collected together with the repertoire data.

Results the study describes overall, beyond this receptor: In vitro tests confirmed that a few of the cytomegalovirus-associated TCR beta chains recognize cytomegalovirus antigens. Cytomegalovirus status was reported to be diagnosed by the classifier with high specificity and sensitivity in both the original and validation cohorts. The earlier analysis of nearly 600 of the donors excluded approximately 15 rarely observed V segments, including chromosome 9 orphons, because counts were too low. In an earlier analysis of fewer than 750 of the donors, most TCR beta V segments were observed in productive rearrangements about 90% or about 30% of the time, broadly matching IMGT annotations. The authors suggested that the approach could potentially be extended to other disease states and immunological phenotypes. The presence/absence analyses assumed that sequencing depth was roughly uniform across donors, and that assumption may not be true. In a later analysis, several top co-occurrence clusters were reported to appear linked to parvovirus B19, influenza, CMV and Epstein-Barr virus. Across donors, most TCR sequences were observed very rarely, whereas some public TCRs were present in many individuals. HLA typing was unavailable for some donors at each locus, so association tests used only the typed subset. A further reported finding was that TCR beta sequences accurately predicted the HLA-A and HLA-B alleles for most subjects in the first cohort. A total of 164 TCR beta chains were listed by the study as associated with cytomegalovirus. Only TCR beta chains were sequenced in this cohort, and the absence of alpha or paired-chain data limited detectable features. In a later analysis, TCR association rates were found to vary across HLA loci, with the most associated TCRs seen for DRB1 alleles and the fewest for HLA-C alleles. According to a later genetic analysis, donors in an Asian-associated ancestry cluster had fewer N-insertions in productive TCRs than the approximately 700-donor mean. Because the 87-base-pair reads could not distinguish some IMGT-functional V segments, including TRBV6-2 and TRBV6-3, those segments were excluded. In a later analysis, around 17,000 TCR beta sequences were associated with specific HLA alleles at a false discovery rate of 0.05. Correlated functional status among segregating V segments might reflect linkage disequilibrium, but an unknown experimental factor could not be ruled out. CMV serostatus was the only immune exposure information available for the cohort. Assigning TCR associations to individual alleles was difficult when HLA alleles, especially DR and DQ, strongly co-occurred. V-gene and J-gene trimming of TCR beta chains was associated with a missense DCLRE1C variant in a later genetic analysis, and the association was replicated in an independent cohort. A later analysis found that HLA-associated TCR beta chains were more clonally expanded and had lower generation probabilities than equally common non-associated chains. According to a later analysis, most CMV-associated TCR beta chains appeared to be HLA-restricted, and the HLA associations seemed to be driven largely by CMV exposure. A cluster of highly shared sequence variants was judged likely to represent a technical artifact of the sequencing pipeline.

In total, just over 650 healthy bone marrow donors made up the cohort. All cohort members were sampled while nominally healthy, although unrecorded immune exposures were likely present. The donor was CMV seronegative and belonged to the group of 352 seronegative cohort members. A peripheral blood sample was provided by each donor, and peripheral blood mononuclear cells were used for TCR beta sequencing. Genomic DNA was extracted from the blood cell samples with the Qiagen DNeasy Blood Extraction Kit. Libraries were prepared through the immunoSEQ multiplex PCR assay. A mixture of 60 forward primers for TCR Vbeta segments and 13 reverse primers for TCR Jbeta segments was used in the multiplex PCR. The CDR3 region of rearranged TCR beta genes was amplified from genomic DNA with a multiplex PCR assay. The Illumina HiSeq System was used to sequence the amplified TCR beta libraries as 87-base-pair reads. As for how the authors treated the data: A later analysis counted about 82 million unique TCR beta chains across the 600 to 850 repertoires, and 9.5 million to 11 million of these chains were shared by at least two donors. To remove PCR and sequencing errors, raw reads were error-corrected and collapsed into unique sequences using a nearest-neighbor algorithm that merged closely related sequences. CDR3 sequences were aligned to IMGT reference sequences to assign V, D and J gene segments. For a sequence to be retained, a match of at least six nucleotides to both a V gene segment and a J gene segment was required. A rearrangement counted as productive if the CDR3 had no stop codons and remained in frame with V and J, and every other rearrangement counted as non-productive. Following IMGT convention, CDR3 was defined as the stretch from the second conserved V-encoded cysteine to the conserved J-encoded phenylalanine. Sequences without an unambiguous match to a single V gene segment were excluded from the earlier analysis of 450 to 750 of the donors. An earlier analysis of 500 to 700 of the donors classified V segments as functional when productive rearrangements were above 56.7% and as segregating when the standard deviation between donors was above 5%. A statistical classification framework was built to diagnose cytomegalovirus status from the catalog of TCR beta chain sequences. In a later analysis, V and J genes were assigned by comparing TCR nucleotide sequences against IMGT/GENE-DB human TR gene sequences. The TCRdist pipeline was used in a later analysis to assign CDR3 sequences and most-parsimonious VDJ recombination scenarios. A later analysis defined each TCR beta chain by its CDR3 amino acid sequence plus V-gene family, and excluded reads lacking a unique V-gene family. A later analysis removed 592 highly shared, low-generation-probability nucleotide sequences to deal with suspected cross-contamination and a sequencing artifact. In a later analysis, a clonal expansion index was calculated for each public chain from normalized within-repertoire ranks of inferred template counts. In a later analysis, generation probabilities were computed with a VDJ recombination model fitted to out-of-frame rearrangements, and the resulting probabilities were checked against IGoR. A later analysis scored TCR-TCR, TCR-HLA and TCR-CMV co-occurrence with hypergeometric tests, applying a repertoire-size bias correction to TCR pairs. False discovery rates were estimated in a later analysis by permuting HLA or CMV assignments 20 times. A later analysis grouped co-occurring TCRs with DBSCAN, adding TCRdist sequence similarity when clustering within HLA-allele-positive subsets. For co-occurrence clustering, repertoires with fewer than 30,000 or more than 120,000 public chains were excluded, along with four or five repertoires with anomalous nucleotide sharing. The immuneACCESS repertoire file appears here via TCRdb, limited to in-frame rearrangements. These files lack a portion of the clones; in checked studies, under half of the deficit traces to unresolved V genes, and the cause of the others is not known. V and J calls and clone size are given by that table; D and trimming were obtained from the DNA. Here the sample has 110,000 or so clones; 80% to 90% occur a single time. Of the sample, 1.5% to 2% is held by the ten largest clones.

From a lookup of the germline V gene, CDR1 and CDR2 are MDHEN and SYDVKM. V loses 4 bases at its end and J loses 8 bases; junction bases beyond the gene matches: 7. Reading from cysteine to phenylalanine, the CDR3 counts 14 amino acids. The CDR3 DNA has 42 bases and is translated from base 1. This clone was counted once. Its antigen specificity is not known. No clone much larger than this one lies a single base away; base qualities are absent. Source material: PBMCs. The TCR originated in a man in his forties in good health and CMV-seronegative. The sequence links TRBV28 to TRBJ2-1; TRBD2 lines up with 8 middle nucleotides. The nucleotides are TGTGCCAGCAGTTGGGGACTAGGGTCCTATGAGCAGTTCTTC. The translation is CASSWGLGSYEQFF.